This entry concerns a single TCR beta chain. These data originate in a study of T cell changes during pregnancy in multiple sclerosis. The CDR3 is 12 amino acids. V shed 3 bases and J shed 0 bases, with 4 bases lying between them. Germline assignment: CDR1 SGHRS and CDR2 YFSETQ. Generated by immunoSEQ multiplex PCR, the TCRdb table keeps only in-frame clones and is missing some. The table lists 100,000 or so clones, 91% of them singletons. This clonotype was obtained from a female donor with multiple sclerosis, enrolled in a pregnancy study. Material: peripheral blood, obtained in the second trimester of pregnancy. The chain couples TRBV5-1 to TRBJ2-7; no clear D gene. The CDR3 is CASSSTSYEQYF. The CDR3 DNA reads TGCGCCAGCAGCTCTACCTCCTACGAGCAGTACTTC. The complete variable domain, with remaining parts taken from reference TRBV5-1 and TRBJ2-7, reads KAGVTQTPRYLIKTRGQQVTLSCSPISGHRSVSWYQQTPGQGLQFLFEYFSETQRNKGNFPGRFSGRQFSNSRSEMNVSTLELGDSALYLCASSSTSYEQYFGPGTRLTVT.